These T cell receptor beta chains were read from a single sample in a study of blood T cells in healthy people across ages. TCRdb reprocessed the 5' RACE reads with MiXCR, giving one entry per CDR3 protein. The data show about 670,000 distinct CDR3 sequences, approximately 52% seen once. Material: blood. These receptor sequences come from an elderly woman in good health. Each CDR3 is given with its conserved first and last residue. The order of the fields is clone size, J gene, D gene, CDR3 length, V gene, CDR3 DNA, CDR3 protein. D genes are given only for firm matches. Only some rows state a clone size, as once, few, many or a class for expanded clones.

many	TRBJ2-7	-	14	TRBV6-2/TRBV6-3	TGTGCCAGCGTCGACCCCCCGACCTCCTACGAGCAGTACTTC	CASVDPPTSYEQYF
many	TRBJ2-1	TRBD2	15	TRBV6-5	TGTGCCAGCAGTTTAGCGGGGGCGAATTACAATGAGCAGTTCTTC	CASSLAGANYNEQFF
-	TRBJ2-1	-	17	TRBV7-2	TGCGCCAGCAGCCCCGCCTGGGTGCGGCCGACCTACAATGAGCAGTTCTTC	CASSPAWVRPTYNEQFF
many	TRBJ2-3	-	14	TRBV5-1	TGCGCCAGCAGCGGCCAGGGAAACACAGATACGCAGTATTTT	CASSGQGNTDTQYF
once	TRBJ2-4	-	14	TRBV20-1	TGCAGTGCTAGTCCCAGCCTGTCGTTACGAGAGCAGTACTTC	CSASPSLSLREQYF
few	TRBJ2-1	-	16	TRBV15	TGTGCCACCAGCAGAGATCTCAGCGGACAGCGCAATGAGCGGTTCTTC	CATSRDLSGQRNERFF
-	TRBJ2-1	TRBD2	16	TRBV4-1	TGCGCCAGCAGCCGGAGCGGGGGGCCTCCCTACAATGAGCAGTTCTTC	CASSRSGGPPYNEQFF
-	TRBJ1-1	-	13	TRBV19	TGTGCCGGTAGTCCCGCCCAGCGCACTGAAGCTTTCTTT	CAGSPAQRTEAFF
many	TRBJ1-2	TRBD1	16	TRBV24-1	TGTGCCACCAGTGATTCGAGACAGGGCGTTTTCGATGGCTACACCTTC	CATSDSRQGVFDGYTF
-	TRBJ2-1	-	14	TRBV3-1	TGTGCCAGCAGCCCCAGTGGGGGGTTCGATGAGCAGTTCTTC	CASSPSGGFDEQFF
-	TRBJ2-3	-	14	TRBV6-2/TRBV6-3	TGTGCCAGCAGCGGGGGGCTCAGCACAGATACGCAGTATTTT	CASSGGLSTDTQYF
few	TRBJ2-3	TRBD2	17	TRBV6-1	TGTGCCAGCAGCGCGACTAGCGGGGGGACCCGCACAGATACGCAGTATTTT	CASSATSGGTRTDTQYF
-	TRBJ2-1	-	13	TRBV12-3/TRBV12-4	TGTGCCAGCAGTACGGGCGAAGGAGAGACCCAGTTCTTC	CASSTGEGETQFF
once	TRBJ2-2	-	14	TRBV20-1	TGCAGTGCGGACGGGTTGTCGAACACCGGGGAGCTGTTTTTT	CSADGLSNTGELFF
-	TRBJ1-3	-	15	TRBV12-3/TRBV12-4	TGTGCCAGCAGTTTCCCAGGGGTCGCTGGAAACACCATATATTTT	CASSFPGVAGNTIYF
-	TRBJ1-2	-	15	TRBV20-1	TGCAGTGCTAGAGACGTGGACAGAAATTTCTATGGCTACACCTTC	CSARDVDRNFYGYTF
few	TRBJ2-3	TRBD2	15	TRBV20-1	TGCAGTGCTAAAAGCGGGGGGGCCAAACTAGATACGCAGTATTTT	CSAKSGGAKLDTQYF
-	TRBJ1-3	-	15	TRBV9	TGTGCCAGCAGACGGGCCGATAGCTCTGGAAACACCATATATTTT	CASRRADSSGNTIYF
-	TRBJ2-7	TRBD1	16	TRBV4-2	TGTGCCAGCAGCCAAGGGCACGACAGGGCCATGGACGAGCAGTACTTC	CASSQGHDRAMDEQYF